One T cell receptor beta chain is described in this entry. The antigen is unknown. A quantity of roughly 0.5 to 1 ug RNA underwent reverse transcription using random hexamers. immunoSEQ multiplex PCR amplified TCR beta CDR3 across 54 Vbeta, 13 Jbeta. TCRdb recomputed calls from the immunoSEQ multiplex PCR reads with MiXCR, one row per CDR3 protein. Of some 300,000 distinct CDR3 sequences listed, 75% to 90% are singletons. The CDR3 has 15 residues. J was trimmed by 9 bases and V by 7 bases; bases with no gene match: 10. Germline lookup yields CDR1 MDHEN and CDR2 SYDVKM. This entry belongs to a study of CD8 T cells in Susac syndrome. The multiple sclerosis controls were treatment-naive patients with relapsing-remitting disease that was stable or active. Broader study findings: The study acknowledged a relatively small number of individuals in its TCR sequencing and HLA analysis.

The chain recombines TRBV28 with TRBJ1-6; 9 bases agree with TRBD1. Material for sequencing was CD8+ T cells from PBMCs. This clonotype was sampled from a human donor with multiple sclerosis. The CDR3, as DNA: TGTGCCAGCACCTTGGGGACAGGGATTACTTCACCCCTCCACTTT. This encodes CASTLGTGITSPLHF.